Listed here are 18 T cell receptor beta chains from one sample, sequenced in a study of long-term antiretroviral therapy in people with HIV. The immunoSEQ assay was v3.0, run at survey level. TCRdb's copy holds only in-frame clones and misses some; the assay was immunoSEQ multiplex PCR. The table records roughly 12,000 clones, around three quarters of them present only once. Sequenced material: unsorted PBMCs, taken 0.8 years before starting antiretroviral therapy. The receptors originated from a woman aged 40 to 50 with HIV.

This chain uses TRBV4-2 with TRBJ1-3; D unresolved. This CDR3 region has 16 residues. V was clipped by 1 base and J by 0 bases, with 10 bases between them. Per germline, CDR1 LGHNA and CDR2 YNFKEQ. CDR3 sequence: CASSQGGVSSGNTIYF. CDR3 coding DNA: TGTGCCAGCAGCCAAGGAGGAGTAAGCTCTGGAAACACCATATATTTT.

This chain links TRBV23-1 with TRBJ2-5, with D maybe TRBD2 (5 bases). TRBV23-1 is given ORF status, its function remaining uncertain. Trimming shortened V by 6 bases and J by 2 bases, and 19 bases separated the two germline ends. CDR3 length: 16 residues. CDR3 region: CASRPGGRGKQETQYF. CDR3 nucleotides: TGCGCCAGCAGGCCAGGAGGCCGTGGGAAACAAGAGACCCAGTACTTC.

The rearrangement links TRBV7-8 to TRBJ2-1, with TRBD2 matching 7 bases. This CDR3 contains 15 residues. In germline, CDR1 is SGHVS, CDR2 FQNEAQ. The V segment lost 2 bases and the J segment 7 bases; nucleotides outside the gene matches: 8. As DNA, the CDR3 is TGTGCCAGCAGCTTACGAGCGGGAATGTTAAATGAGCAGTTCTTC. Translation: CASSLRAGMLNEQFF.

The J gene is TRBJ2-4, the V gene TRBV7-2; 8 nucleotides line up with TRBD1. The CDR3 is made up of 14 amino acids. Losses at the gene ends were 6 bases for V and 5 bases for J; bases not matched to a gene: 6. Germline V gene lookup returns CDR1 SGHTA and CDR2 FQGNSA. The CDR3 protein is CASRTTGVQNIQYF. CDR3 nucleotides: TGTGCCAGCAGGACGACAGGGGTCCAAAACATTCAGTACTTC. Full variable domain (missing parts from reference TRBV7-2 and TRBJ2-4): GAGVSQSPSNKVTEKGKDVELRCDPISGHTALYWYRQSLGQGLEFLIYFQGNSAPDKSGLPSDRFSAERTGGSVSTLTIQRTQQEDSAVYLCASRTTGVQNIQYFGAGTRLSVL.

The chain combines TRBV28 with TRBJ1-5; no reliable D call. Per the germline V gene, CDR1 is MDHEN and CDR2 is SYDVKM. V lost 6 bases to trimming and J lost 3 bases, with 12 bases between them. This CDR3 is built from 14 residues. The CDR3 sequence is CASSMEITNQPQHF. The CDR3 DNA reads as TGTGCCAGCAGCATGGAGATTACCAATCAGCCCCAGCATTTT.

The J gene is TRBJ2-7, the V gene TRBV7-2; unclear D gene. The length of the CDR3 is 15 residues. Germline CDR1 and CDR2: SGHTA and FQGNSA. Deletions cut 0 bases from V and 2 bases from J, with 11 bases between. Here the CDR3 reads CASSLASGVTYEQYF. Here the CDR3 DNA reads TGTGCCAGCAGCTTAGCATCAGGCGTAACCTACGAGCAGTACTTC.

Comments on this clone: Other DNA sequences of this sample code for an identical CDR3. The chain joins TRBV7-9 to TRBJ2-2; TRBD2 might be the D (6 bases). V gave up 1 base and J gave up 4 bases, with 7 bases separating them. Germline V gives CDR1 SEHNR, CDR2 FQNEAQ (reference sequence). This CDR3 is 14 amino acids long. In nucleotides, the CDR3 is TGTGCCAGCAGCTTAGTGGGAGGCACCGGGGAGCTGTTTTTT. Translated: CASSLVGGTGELFF.

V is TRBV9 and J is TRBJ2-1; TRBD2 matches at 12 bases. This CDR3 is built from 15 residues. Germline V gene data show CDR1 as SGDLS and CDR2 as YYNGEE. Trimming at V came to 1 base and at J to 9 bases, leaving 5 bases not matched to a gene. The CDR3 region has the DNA TGTGCCAGCAGCGTACTAGCGGGAGGGCCTAGTGAGCAGTTCTTC. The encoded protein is CASSVLAGGPSEQFF.

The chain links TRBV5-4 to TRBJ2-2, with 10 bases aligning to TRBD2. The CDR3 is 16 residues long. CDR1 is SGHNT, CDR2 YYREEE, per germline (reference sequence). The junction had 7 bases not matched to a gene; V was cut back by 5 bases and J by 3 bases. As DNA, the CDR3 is TGTGCCAGCAGTCTAACTAGCGGGATGGACACCGGGGAGCTGTTTTTT. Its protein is CASSLTSGMDTGELFF. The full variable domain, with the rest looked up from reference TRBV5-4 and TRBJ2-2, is ETGVTQSPTHLIKTRGQQVTLRCSSQSGHNTVSWYQQALGQGPQFIFQYYREEENGRGNFPPRFSGLQFPNYSSELNVNALELDDSALYLCASSLTSGMDTGELFFGEGSRLTVL.

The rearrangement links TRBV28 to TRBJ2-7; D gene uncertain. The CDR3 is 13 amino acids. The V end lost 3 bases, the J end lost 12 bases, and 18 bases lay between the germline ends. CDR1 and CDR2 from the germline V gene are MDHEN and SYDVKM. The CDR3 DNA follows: TGTGCCAGCAGTTTGGTTAGTAGCAATGGCTCGTACTTC. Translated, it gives CASSLVSSNGSYF.

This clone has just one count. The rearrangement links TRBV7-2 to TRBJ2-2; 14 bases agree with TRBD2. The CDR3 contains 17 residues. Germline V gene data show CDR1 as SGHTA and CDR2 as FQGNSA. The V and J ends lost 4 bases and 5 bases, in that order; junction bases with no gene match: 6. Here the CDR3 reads CASSSGTSGSQTGELFF. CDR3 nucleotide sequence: TGTGCCAGCAGCTCCGGGACTAGCGGGAGCCAAACCGGGGAGCTGTTTTTT.

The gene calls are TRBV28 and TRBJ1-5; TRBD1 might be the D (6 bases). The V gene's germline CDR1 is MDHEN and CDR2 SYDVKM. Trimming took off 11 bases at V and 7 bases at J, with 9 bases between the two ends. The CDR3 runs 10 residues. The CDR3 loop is CAGGGQPQHF. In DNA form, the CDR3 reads TGTGCCGGAGGGGGGCAGCCCCAGCATTTT.

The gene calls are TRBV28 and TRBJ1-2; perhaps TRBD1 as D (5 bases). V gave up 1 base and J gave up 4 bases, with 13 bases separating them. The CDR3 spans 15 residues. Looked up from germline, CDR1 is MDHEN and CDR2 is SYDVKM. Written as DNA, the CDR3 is TGTGCCAGCAGTTTATTTGGGGCGACGAGCTATGGCTACACCTTC. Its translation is CASSLFGATSYGYTF.

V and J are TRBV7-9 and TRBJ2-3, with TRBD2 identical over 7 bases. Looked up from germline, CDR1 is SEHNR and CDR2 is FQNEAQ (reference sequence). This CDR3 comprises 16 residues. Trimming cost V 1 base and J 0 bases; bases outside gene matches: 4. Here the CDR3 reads CASSLGSGTSTDTQYF. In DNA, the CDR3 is TGTGCCAGCAGCTTAGGAAGCGGGACTAGCACAGATACGCAGTATTTT.

The CDR3 sequence is CASTTGAGKRGYTF. CDR3 nucleotide sequence: TGTGCCAGCACCACAGGGGCGGGGAAAAGGGGCTACACCTTC. The chain carries TRBV28 and TRBJ1-2; the match to TRBD1 covers 7 bases. This CDR3 is built from 14 residues. Germline loops: CDR1 MDHEN, CDR2 SYDVKM. Trimming removed 7 bases from V and 8 bases from J; junction bases left unmatched: 13.

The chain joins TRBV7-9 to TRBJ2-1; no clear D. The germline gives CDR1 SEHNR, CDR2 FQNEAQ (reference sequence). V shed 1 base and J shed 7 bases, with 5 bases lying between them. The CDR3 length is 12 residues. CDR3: CASSLGVNEQFF. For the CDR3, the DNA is TGTGCCAGCAGCTTAGGAGTGAATGAGCAGTTCTTC.

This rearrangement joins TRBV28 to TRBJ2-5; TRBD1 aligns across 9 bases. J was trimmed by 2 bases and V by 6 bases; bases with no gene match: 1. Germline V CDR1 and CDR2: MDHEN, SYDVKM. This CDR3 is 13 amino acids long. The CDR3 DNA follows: TGTGCCAGCAGGGACAGGGGACAAGAGACCCAGTACTTC. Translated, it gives CASRDRGQETQYF.

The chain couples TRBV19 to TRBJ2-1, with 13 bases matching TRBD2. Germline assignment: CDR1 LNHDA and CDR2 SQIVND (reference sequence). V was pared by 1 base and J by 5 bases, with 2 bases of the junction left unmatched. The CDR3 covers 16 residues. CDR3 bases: TGTGCCAGTAGTATAGTCGGGACTAGCGGGAACAATGAGCAGTTCTTC. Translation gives CASSIVGTSGNNEQFF. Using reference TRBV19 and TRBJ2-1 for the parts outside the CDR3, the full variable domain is DGGITQSPKYLFRKEGQNVTLSCEQNLNHDAMYWYRQDPGQGLRLIYYSQIVNDFQKGDIAEGYSVSREKKESFPLTVTSAQKNPTAFYLCASSIVGTSGNNEQFFGPGTRLTVL.